This TCR beta chain was obtained from a study of blood T cell repertoires in COVID-19. Study in general: The United States, Italy and Spain supplied acute and convalescent COVID-19 samples.

This clone has only one observation. This CDR3 contains 15 residues. Germline V lookup: CDR1 LGHNA, CDR2 YNFKEQ. The V gene lost 0 bases and the J gene lost 4 bases, with 13 bases spanning the gap. Only in-frame clones appear in the TCRdb table, and some are missing; sequencing was by immunoSEQ multiplex PCR. The sample carries some 190,000 clones, 80% to 90% recorded once. V is TRBV4-2 and J is TRBJ2-7; D perhaps matches TRBD2 (6 bases). The receptor was isolated from a man aged 30-40 years with acute or convalescent COVID-19. Material: peripheral blood. CDR3 sequence reads: CASSQDLAGLYEQYF. In DNA form, the CDR3 reads TGTGCCAGCAGCCAAGATCTGGCGGGGCTATACGAGCAGTACTTC.